These T cell receptor beta chains were read from a single sample in a study of shared clonotypes between healthy human individuals. Produced via immunoSEQ multiplex PCR; TCRdb's table is partial and in-frame only. The data contain hundreds of thousands of clones, around 72% of them singletons. The material sequenced was memory CD4+ T cells sorted from blood. These receptors were taken from a woman between 25 and 40 years old in good health. CDR3s include the opening cysteine and the closing phenylalanine or tryptophan. The D gene is left open where the match is weak. Size values are once, few and many counts, or a class for expanded clones, and some rows have none.

v_gene: TRBV11-2
j_gene: TRBJ1-3
d_gene: NA
len: 16
abundance: few
CDR3nt: TGTGCCAGCAGCTTAAATGCAGGCATATCTGGAAACACCATATATTTT
CDR3aa: CASSLNAGISGNTIYF

v_gene: TRBV10-3
j_gene: TRBJ2-2
d_gene: TRBD1
len: 15
abundance: NA
CDR3nt: TGTGCCATCAGGACAGGGGAATCGAACACCGGGGAGCTGTTTTTT
CDR3aa: CAIRTGESNTGELFF

v_gene: TRBV7-3
j_gene: TRBJ2-1
d_gene: NA
len: 16
abundance: NA
CDR3nt: TGTGCCAGCAGCTTAACGGGGTGGACCTCCGGAAATGAGCAGTTCTTC
CDR3aa: CASSLTGWTSGNEQFF

v_gene: TRBV12-1
j_gene: TRBJ1-5
d_gene: NA
len: 14
abundance: NA
CDR3nt: TGTGCCAGCAGCGTATGCAGGGTGAGTCAGCCCCAGCATTTT
CDR3aa: CASSVCRVSQPQHF

v_gene: TRBV4-2
j_gene: TRBJ2-1
d_gene: TRBD1
len: 15
abundance: NA
CDR3nt: TGTGCCAGCAGCCAAGGGGACAGGGATACGAATGAGCAGTTCTTC
CDR3aa: CASSQGDRDTNEQFF

v_gene: TRBV28
j_gene: TRBJ1-5
d_gene: NA
len: 15
abundance: few
CDR3nt: TGTGCCAGCAGTGCAATACACCTTCGGAATCAGCCCCAGCATTTT
CDR3aa: CASSAIHLRNQPQHF

v_gene: TRBV7-2
j_gene: TRBJ2-1
d_gene: TRBD2
len: 16
abundance: NA
CDR3nt: TGTGCCAGCAGCGCCCGACTAGCGGGAATCTACAATGAGCAGTTCTTC
CDR3aa: CASSARLAGIYNEQFF

v_gene: TRBV5-4
j_gene: TRBJ2-5
d_gene: NA
len: 13
abundance: NA
CDR3nt: TGTGCCAGCAGCTTGGAGTCTCAAGAGACCCAGTACTTC
CDR3aa: CASSLESQETQYF

v_gene: TRBV5-1
j_gene: TRBJ1-1
d_gene: TRBD1
len: 17
abundance: NA
CDR3nt: TGCGCCAGCAGCGCAACCCGGGACAGCACCATGAACACTGAAGCTTTCTTT
CDR3aa: CASSATRDSTMNTEAFF

v_gene: TRBV5-1
j_gene: TRBJ2-1
d_gene: NA
len: 14
abundance: NA
CDR3nt: TGCGCCAGCAGCCGGACACCAAGCTACAATGAGCAGTTCTTC
CDR3aa: CASSRTPSYNEQFF

v_gene: TRBV15
j_gene: TRBJ1-5
d_gene: NA
len: 16
abundance: NA
CDR3nt: TGTGCCACCAGCAGAGATTTCCCCAGGGGAGATCAGCCCCAGCATTTT
CDR3aa: CATSRDFPRGDQPQHF

v_gene: TRBV11-2
j_gene: TRBJ2-2
d_gene: TRBD2
len: 16
abundance: once
CDR3nt: TGTGCCAGCAGCTTACTAGCGGGAGATAACACCGGGGAGCTGTTTTTT
CDR3aa: CASSLLAGDNTGELFF

v_gene: TRBV7-9
j_gene: TRBJ1-4
d_gene: TRBD1
len: 15
abundance: many
CDR3nt: TGTGCCAGCATGGGGATTCGACAGGGTGGAGGAAAACTGTTTTTT
CDR3aa: CASMGIRQGGGKLFF

v_gene: TRBV19
j_gene: TRBJ2-5
d_gene: NA
len: 14
abundance: NA
CDR3nt: TGTGCCAGTAACAACGGGTGGCAGCAAGAGACCCAGTACTTC
CDR3aa: CASNNGWQQETQYF

v_gene: TRBV2
j_gene: TRBJ2-3
d_gene: NA
len: 14
abundance: once
CDR3nt: TGTGCCAGGAGACTGGCGCTAGGCACAGATACGCAGTATTTT
CDR3aa: CARRLALGTDTQYF

v_gene: TRBV7-9
j_gene: TRBJ1-1
d_gene: NA
len: 14
abundance: NA
CDR3nt: TGTGCCAGCAGCCCCGGGTCGGGGAACACTGAAGCTTTCTTT
CDR3aa: CASSPGSGNTEAFF

v_gene: TRBV14
j_gene: TRBJ1-1
d_gene: NA
len: 16
abundance: NA
CDR3nt: TGTGCCAGCAGCCAATTTAGGCGGGGGATGAACACTGAAGCTTTCTTT
CDR3aa: CASSQFRRGMNTEAFF

v_gene: TRBV11-2
j_gene: TRBJ1-3
d_gene: NA
len: 13
abundance: NA
CDR3nt: TGTGCCAGCAGCTCAGACATAGGAAACACCATATATTTT
CDR3aa: CASSSDIGNTIYF

v_gene: TRBV28
j_gene: TRBJ2-3
d_gene: NA
len: 14
abundance: NA
CDR3nt: TGTGCCAGCAGTTTATGGCGGGGCACAGATACGCAGTATTTT
CDR3aa: CASSLWRGTDTQYF

v_gene: TRBV11-2
j_gene: TRBJ1-5
d_gene: NA
len: 16
abundance: NA
CDR3nt: TGTGCCAGCAGCTTAGGGCGGCGTGATGGCAATCAGCCCCAGCATTTT
CDR3aa: CASSLGRRDGNQPQHF

v_gene: TRBV7-3
j_gene: TRBJ1-1
d_gene: NA
len: 13
abundance: few
CDR3nt: TGTGCCAGCAGCTTCAAAATGAACACTGAAGCTTTCTTT
CDR3aa: CASSFKMNTEAFF

v_gene: TRBV28
j_gene: TRBJ2-5
d_gene: NA
len: 13
abundance: NA
CDR3nt: TGTGCCAGCAGAGGACAGTTCAGTGAGACCCAGTACTTC
CDR3aa: CASRGQFSETQYF

v_gene: TRBV23-1
j_gene: TRBJ1-5
d_gene: NA
len: 16
abundance: few
CDR3nt: TGCGCCAGCAGTCAATCGGCACGGAGGAGGCATCAGCCCCAGCATTTT
CDR3aa: CASSQSARRRHQPQHF

v_gene: TRBV7-2
j_gene: TRBJ2-3
d_gene: NA
len: 12
abundance: once
CDR3nt: TGTGCCAGCAGCTTAGGATGGGATACGCAGTATTTT
CDR3aa: CASSLGWDTQYF

v_gene: TRBV7-8
j_gene: TRBJ1-3
d_gene: NA
len: 18
abundance: NA
CDR3nt: TGTGCCAGCAGCTTAGCTAGAGCAGGACTGATCTCTGGAAACACCATATATTTT
CDR3aa: CASSLARAGLISGNTIYF

v_gene: TRBV5-1
j_gene: TRBJ2-3
d_gene: NA
len: 16
abundance: NA
CDR3nt: TGCGCCAGCAGCTTGCGGAGCTCCTCCGGCACAGATACGCAGTATTTT
CDR3aa: CASSLRSSSGTDTQYF

v_gene: TRBV5-8
j_gene: TRBJ2-1
d_gene: TRBD2
len: 16
abundance: few
CDR3nt: TGTGCCAGCAGCTTGGCCGGGGGGTTCTCCTACAATGAGCAGTTCTTC
CDR3aa: CASSLAGGFSYNEQFF

v_gene: TRBV19
j_gene: TRBJ2-5
d_gene: TRBD2
len: 15
abundance: NA
CDR3nt: TGTGCCAGTAGTTATGAGACTAGCGGGTTGACGACCCAGTACTTC
CDR3aa: CASSYETSGLTTQYF

v_gene: TRBV7-2
j_gene: TRBJ2-7
d_gene: NA
len: 15
abundance: NA
CDR3nt: TGTGCCAGCAGCCTAAATACCCTAACGGGCTACGAGCAGTACTTC
CDR3aa: CASSLNTLTGYEQYF

v_gene: TRBV5-6
j_gene: TRBJ2-1
d_gene: NA
len: 14
abundance: once
CDR3nt: TGTGCCAGCAGCTTGGGGGTAGGGGACAATGAGCAGTTCTTC
CDR3aa: CASSLGVGDNEQFF

v_gene: TRBV7-2
j_gene: TRBJ1-5
d_gene: NA
len: 15
abundance: once
CDR3nt: TGTGCCAGCAGTCGAGCCCAGGGTCTGCATCAGCCCCAGCATTTT
CDR3aa: CASSRAQGLHQPQHF